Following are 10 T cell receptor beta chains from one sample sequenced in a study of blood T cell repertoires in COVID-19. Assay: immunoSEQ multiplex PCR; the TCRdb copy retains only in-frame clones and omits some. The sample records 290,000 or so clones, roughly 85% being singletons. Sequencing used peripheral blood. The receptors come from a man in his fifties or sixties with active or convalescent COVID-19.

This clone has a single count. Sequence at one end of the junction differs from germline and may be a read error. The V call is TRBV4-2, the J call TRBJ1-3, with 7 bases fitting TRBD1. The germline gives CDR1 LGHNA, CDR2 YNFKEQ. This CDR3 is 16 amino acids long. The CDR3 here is CASSQGIGNRGTTIYF. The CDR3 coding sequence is TGTGCCAGCAGCCAAGGAATCGGGAACAGGGGAACCACCATATATTTT.

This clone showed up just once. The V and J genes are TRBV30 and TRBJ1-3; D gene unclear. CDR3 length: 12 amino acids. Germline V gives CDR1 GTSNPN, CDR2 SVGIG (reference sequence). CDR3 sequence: CTLRTSGNTIYF. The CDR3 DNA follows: TGTACCTTAAGGACTTCTGGAAACACCATATATTTT.

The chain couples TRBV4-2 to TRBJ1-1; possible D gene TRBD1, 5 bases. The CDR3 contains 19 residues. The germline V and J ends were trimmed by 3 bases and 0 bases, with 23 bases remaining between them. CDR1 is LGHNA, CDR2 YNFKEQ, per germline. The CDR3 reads CASSQGGLRQWNMNTEAFF. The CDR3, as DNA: TGTGCCAGCAGCCAGGGGGGTCTCCGACAGTGGAACATGAACACTGAAGCTTTCTTT.

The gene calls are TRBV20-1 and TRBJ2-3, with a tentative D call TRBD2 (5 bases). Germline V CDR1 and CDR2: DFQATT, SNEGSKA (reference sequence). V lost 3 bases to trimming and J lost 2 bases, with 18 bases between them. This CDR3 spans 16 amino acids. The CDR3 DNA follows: TGCAGTGCTAGTGGGCTCCCGGGGAGAACCACAGATACGCAGTATTTT. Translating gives CSASGLPGRTTDTQYF.

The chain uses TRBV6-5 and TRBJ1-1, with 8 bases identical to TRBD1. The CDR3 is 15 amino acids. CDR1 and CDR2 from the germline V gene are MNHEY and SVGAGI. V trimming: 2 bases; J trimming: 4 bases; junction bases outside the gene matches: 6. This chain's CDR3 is CASSYAGQGGTEAFF. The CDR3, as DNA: TGTGCCAGCAGTTACGCCGGACAGGGTGGCACTGAAGCTTTCTTT.

The CDR3 loop is CASSYLGYNEQFF. The DNA of the CDR3 is TGTGCCAGCAGTTACCTCGGTTACAATGAGCAGTTCTTC. The V gene is TRBV6-2 or TRBV6-3, the J gene TRBJ2-1; D is uncertain. The CDR3 loop spans 13 amino acids. Per germline, CDR1 MNHEY and CDR2 SVGEGT. V was pared by 2 bases and J by 4 bases, with 6 bases between.

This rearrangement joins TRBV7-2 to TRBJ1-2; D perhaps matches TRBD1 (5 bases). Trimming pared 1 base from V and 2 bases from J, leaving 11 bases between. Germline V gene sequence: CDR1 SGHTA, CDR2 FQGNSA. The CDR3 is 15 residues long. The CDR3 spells CASSLGSGGNYGYTF. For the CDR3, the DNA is TGTGCCAGCAGCTTAGGTTCGGGGGGAAACTATGGCTACACCTTC. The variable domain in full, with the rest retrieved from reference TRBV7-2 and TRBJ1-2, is GAGVSQSPSNKVTEKGKDVELRCDPISGHTALYWYRQSLGQGLEFLIYFQGNSAPDKSGLPSDRFSAERTGGSVSTLTIQRTQQEDSAVYLCASSLGSGGNYGYTFGSGTRLTVV.

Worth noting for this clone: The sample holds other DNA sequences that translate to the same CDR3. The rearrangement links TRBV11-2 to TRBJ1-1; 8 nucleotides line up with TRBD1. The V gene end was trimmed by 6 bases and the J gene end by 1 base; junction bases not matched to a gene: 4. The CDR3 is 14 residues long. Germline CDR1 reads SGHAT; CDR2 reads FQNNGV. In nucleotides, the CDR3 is TGTGCCAGCAGTTCTCAGGGGGCGAACACTGAAGCTTTCTTT. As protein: CASSSQGANTEAFF.

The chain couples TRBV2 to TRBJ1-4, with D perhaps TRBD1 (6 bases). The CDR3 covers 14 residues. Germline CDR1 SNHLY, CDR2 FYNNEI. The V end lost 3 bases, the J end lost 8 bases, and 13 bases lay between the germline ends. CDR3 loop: CASSDRDGGEKLFF. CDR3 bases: TGTGCCAGCAGTGACAGGGATGGGGGCGAAAAACTGTTTTTT.

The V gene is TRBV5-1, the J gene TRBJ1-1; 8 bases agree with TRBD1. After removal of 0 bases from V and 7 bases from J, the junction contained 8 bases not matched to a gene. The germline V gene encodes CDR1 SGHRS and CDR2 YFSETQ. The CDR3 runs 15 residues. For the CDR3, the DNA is TGCGCCAGCAGCTTGGAGGGCAGGGGGCAGGTTGAAGCTTTCTTT. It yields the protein CASSLEGRGQVEAFF.